This section outlines one TCR beta chain sequence together with its context. This clonotype was counted between two and nine times. Its antigen remains undetermined. No quality values exist for individual bases; no much larger clone is one base distant. The donors were roughly 39 Caucasian individuals from Russia, aged roughly 6 to 90 years, who were systemically healthy. Each donor gave about 9.7 milliliters of peripheral blood, drawn into EDTA-treated Vacutainer tubes. Ficoll-Paque density-gradient centrifugation was used to isolate PBMCs, with at least 6.5 million per sample. Trizol reagent was used to extract total RNA from PBMCs, with at least 6 micrograms per sample. For every donor, an aliquot of PBMCs went through flow cytometry to measure the percentages of naive CD45RAhigh/CD27high T cells. The CDR3 covers 19 residues, taking in both the cysteine and the phenylalanine. Only the CDR3 DNA is retained, 57 bases long and in frame from the first base. According to the germline V gene (reference sequence), CDR1 reads LGHDT and CDR2 reads YNNKEL. At the junction V is shortened by 4 bases and J by 3 bases; bases outside the gene matches: 16.

This entry is derived from a study of blood T cells in healthy people across ages (dated by TCRdb to between 2014 and 2017). Looking at the study overall: In model experiments, template switching captured about one uniquely barcoded TCR beta cDNA molecule for every two T cells. Age-related changes in TCR beta repertoire diversity were measured in the study by deep sequencing normalized with unique cDNA molecular identifiers. Donors were grouped into four age groups: young (average approximately 16 years), middle-aged (approximately 41), aged (approximately 58) and long-lived (around 80). To avoid experimental bias, donors of different ages were distributed randomly across sequencing lanes. The study analyzed two additional independent replicas of 1 million unique cDNA reads from the same blood draw for two donors, one aged 18 to 30 and one aged 80 or older.

Broad study findings and their caveats: Because donor CMV infection status was unknown, age-related changes in expanded clonotypes were potentially confounded. Estimates of total diversity based on one million sequenced T cells were regarded as lower bounds and as underestimates. Conclusive comparison of naive and antigen-experienced compartments was prevented by the profiling of bulk unsorted PBMCs. Observed TCR beta diversity per million T cells fell roughly linearly with age, and a significant reduction was already apparent by age around 40. There was a strong correlation between observed TCR beta diversity and the percentage of naive T cells measured by flow cytometry. Compared with the aged group, more naive CD4+ T cells, fewer expanded clones and increased TCR diversity were shown by the long-lived group, suggesting age selection.

Libraries were built with 5' RACE. These reads were obtained on an Illumina HiSeq 2500. The second PCR ran for about 6 to 11 cycles and used a J-beta primer mix along with a sample-barcoded 5' primer. Each TCR beta cDNA molecule received a unique molecular identifier from a template-switch 5' adaptor carrying 12 random nucleotides. Each sample yielded at least 3 million CDR3-containing paired-end reads. All of the RNA was converted into first-strand cDNA using the Mint cDNA synthesis kit, with a TRBC-specific oligonucleotide serving as the primer. After uracil-DNA glycosylase treatment, a first 18-cycle PCR used universal primers M1SS and BC2_uni_R on all cDNA. For the original study's pipeline: For normalization, 1 million high-quality reads were randomly selected from each sample, with every read carrying a distinct molecular identifier. Reads with shared molecular identifiers were discarded instead of being binned into consensus sequences. MiTCR, with a Q25 quality threshold and the strictest error-elimination algorithm, was used for CDR3 identification, clonotype clustering and error correction. A nonparametric unseen species model with Euler transformation was used to estimate a lower bound on total TCR beta diversity. TCRdb reran the public reads through fastp at Q25 and MiXCR, keeping productive beta chains. Rows with one shared CDR3 protein collapse into an entry with the most common genes and DNA. TCRdb, rather than the study authors, made the V and J calls. The sample records about 650,000 distinct CDR3 sequences, 32% of which are singletons. Approximately 15% of the sample comes from the top ten.

The sequence was obtained from an elderly woman in good health. Donor details come from another sample of the same person, matched by shared clones. The sequenced sample was blood. The V and J genes are TRBV3-1 and TRBJ2-7; 12 of the junction bases match TRBD1. The CDR3 protein sequence reads: CASSPTPGQGARGLYEQYF. The DNA sequence reads TGTGCCAGCAGCCCCACACCGGGACAGGGGGCCAGGGGACTCTACGAGCAGTACTTC.